Shown below are 32 T cell receptor beta chains from a single sample sequenced in a study of OX40 agonist ivuxolimab in advanced cancers. The assay was immunoSEQ multiplex PCR, and TCRdb's table has in-frame clones only and misses some. The sample has 52,000 or so clones, roughly 84% seen once. Specimen: CD4+ or CD8+ T cells sorted from blood, collected in a trial of the OX40 agonist ivuxolimab. These receptors all come from an adult with an advanced solid tumor such as melanoma, head and neck, liver or kidney cancer.

The V gene is TRBV7-2, the J gene TRBJ2-1; 10 bases are a match to TRBD2. V gave up 4 bases and J gave up 8 bases; unmatched junction bases: 8. Germline CDR1 and CDR2: SGHTA and FQGNSA. CDR3 size: 15 residues. CDR3 in DNA: TGTGCCAGCAGCTCCACTAGCGGGATTGTCTATGAGCAGTTCTTC. Its translation: CASSSTSGIVYEQFF.

The chain has TRBV5-4 and TRBJ2-7; the match to TRBD2 covers 7 bases. Trimming cost V 4 bases and J 3 bases; bases outside gene matches: 4. CDR1 and CDR2 (germline): SGHNT, YYREEE (reference sequence). CDR3 length: 13 residues. The DNA of the CDR3 is TGTGCCAGCAGCCCCCGGACTAGCTACGAGCAGTACTTC. Translating it yields CASSPRTSYEQYF.

For the CDR3, the DNA is TGTGCCAGCAGCTCCACCGGGACAGCCTACGAGCAGTACTTC. This translates into CASSSTGTAYEQYF. This chain joins TRBV7-9 and TRBJ2-7; 7 nucleotides match TRBD1. V was clipped by 4 bases and J by 2 bases; unmatched bases: 5. This CDR3 region has 14 residues. CDR1 and CDR2 (germline): SEHNR, FQNEAQ (reference sequence).

The chain links TRBV6-1 to TRBJ1-1, with TRBD1 as a possible D gene (5 bases). V lost 5 bases, J lost 3 bases, and 10 bases lay in between. Per the germline V gene, CDR1 is MNHNS and CDR2 is SASEGT. The CDR3 is 13 amino acids. In DNA form, the CDR3 reads TGTGCCAGCAGTTTACGGGGGGACACTGAAGCTTTCTTT. The encoded protein is CASSLRGDTEAFF.

The rearrangement uses TRBV28 and TRBJ2-7, with D hard to call. V was pared by 8 bases and J by 1 base, with 15 bases between. The germline V gene encodes CDR1 MDHEN and CDR2 SYDVKM. The CDR3 is 14 amino acids. The CDR3 is CASHAGPPSYEQYF. Here the CDR3 DNA reads TGTGCCAGCCACGCCGGGCCCCCGTCCTACGAGCAGTACTTC.

CDR3 nucleotides: TGTGCCAGCAGCCAAGGAGGGGGAACTGAAGCTTTCTTT. Translation: CASSQGGGTEAFF. J is TRBJ1-1 and V is TRBV5-8, with D maybe TRBD1 (6 bases). Germline assignment: CDR1 SGHTS and CDR2 YDEGEE. Trimming removed 4 bases at V and 5 bases at J, with 12 bases between. The CDR3 consists of 13 residues.

This clone appeared a few times. The rearrangement joins TRBV6-6 to TRBJ1-1, with D possibly being TRBD1 (5 bases). CDR3 size: 15 residues. V lost 3 bases and J lost 0, with 11 bases in between. CDR1 MNHNY and CDR2 SVGAGI come from the germline V gene (reference sequence). The CDR3 loop is CASSYQGSVNTEAFF. The CDR3 DNA follows: TGTGCCAGCAGTTATCAGGGCAGCGTGAACACTGAAGCTTTCTTT.

The chain is built from TRBV27 and TRBJ2-2; D gene unclear. CDR3 length: 13 residues. CDR1 is MNHEY, CDR2 SMNVEV, per germline (reference sequence). With 6 bases removed from V and 5 bases from J, the gap between germline ends came to 10 bases. The CDR3 nucleotides read TGTGCCAGCAGCCAGCAGGTAACCGGGGAGCTGTTTTTT. It codes for CASSQQVTGELFF.

This chain joins TRBV9 and TRBJ2-1, with D uncertain. This CDR3 is 12 amino acids long. Between the trimmed V and J ends, which lost 7 bases and 2 bases, there was a span of 7 bases. Germline V CDR1 and CDR2: SGDLS, YYNGEE. CDR3 bases: TGTGCCAGCGGGGTTACCTACAATGAGCAGTTCTTC. It specifies CASGVTYNEQFF.

The CDR3 DNA reads TGTGCCAGCAGCTTAGTGCTCGATGTCTACACCTTC. Amino acid sequence: CASSLVLDVYTF. The rearrangement joins TRBV11-3 to TRBJ1-2; D unresolved. This CDR3 is 12 amino acids long. V gave up 1 base and J gave up 10 bases, with 10 bases separating them. Germline values: CDR1 SGHNT, CDR2 YENEEA.

The chain links TRBV7-9 to TRBJ2-7; D not resolved. Germline loops: CDR1 SEHNR, CDR2 FQNEAQ (reference sequence). Trimming took off 4 bases at V and 1 base at J, with 5 bases between the two ends. This CDR3 has 12 amino acids. This CDR3 reads CASSSNSYEQYF. CDR3 bases: TGTGCCAGCAGCTCCAATTCCTACGAGCAGTACTTC.

The chain links TRBV19 to TRBJ2-1; 12 nucleotides agree with TRBD2. V dropped 6 bases and J dropped 7; count of bases not matched to a gene: 7. The CDR3 is 15 amino acids. Per germline, CDR1 LNHDA and CDR2 SQIVND (reference sequence). This chain's CDR3 is CASRTSGGPFNEQFF. The CDR3 DNA is TGTGCCAGTAGAACTAGCGGGGGGCCCTTTAATGAGCAGTTCTTC. The variable domain in full, with the rest retrieved from reference TRBV19 and TRBJ2-1, is DGGITQSPKYLFRKEGQNVTLSCEQNLNHDAMYWYRQDPGQGLRLIYYSQIVNDFQKGDIAEGYSVSREKKESFPLTVTSAQKNPTAFYLCASRTSGGPFNEQFFGPGTRLTVL.

This clone was observed a few times. The V call is TRBV6-5, the J call TRBJ2-7; possible D gene TRBD1, 6 bases. This CDR3 region has 16 residues. V lost 0 bases and J lost 0, with 12 bases in between. Looked up from germline, CDR1 is MNHEY and CDR2 is SVGAGI. CDR3 coding DNA: TGTGCCAGCAGTTACTCCACCCTCAGGGGCTCCTACGAGCAGTACTTC. The encoded protein is CASSYSTLRGSYEQYF.

The gene calls are TRBV27 and TRBJ2-2; D unresolved. From germline, CDR1 is MNHEY and CDR2 SMNVEV (reference sequence). V was clipped by 2 bases and J by 1 base, with 5 bases between them. This CDR3 contains 14 residues. Here the CDR3 reads CASSLGRNTGELFF. The CDR3 region has the DNA TGTGCCAGCAGTTTAGGACGGAACACCGGGGAGCTGTTTTTT.

This rearrangement joins TRBV27 to TRBJ1-2, with D tentatively TRBD1 (5 bases). Germline CDR1 is MNHEY and CDR2 is SMNVEV (reference sequence). The CDR3 totals 14 residues. The germline V and J ends were trimmed by 1 base and 1 base, with 7 bases remaining between them. CDR3 nucleotides: TGTGCCAGCAGTTTATATAGGGGTAACTATGGCTACACCTTC. It yields the protein CASSLYRGNYGYTF.

The chain links TRBV10-3 to TRBJ1-5; possibly TRBD1 for D (6 bases). Germline V lookup: CDR1 ENHRY, CDR2 SYGVKD. The CDR3 totals 14 residues. V was clipped by 2 bases and J by 5 bases, with 10 bases between them. CDR3 sequence (DNA): TGTGCCATCAGTGAGGACAGGAGTTATCAGCCCCAGCATTTT. Amino acid sequence: CAISEDRSYQPQHF.

The chain uses TRBV19 and TRBJ2-1, with 8 bases matching TRBD2. The CDR3 loop spans 14 amino acids. V lost 10 bases, J lost 3 bases, and 8 bases stayed unmatched. In germline, CDR1 is LNHDA, CDR2 SQIVND (reference sequence). The CDR3 here is CATGAGDGYNEQFF. The CDR3 coding sequence is TGTGCCACCGGAGCGGGAGATGGCTACAATGAGCAGTTCTTC.

This clone appeared once. The V and J genes are TRBV15 and TRBJ2-1; possibly TRBD1 for D (6 bases). V lost 2 bases and J 2 bases, leaving 13 bases between the germline ends. Germline V gene lookup returns CDR1 LNHNV and CDR2 YYDKDF (reference sequence). The CDR3 extends over 16 amino acids. The CDR3, as DNA: TGTGCCACCAGCAGAATCACAGGGAACCCCTACAATGAGCAGTTCTTC. Its translation is CATSRITGNPYNEQFF.

V is TRBV28 and J is TRBJ1-1, with 11 nucleotides matching TRBD1. The CDR3 contains 15 residues. With V trimmed by 5 bases and J by 6 bases, 8 bases remained unmatched. The germline V gene has CDR1 MDHEN and CDR2 SYDVKM. In nucleotides, the CDR3 is TGTGCCAGCAGTCCGGGACAGGGGGACATCGCTGAAGCTTTCTTT. Translating it yields CASSPGQGDIAEAFF.

As DNA, the CDR3 is TGTGCCAGCAGCTTTTGGCAGGGTACGAACACCGGGGAGCTGTTTTTT. It encodes CASSFWQGTNTGELFF. J is TRBJ2-2 and V is TRBV5-8; the D gene is possibly TRBD1 (5 bases). Trimming removed 2 bases at V and 0 bases at J, with 11 bases between. This CDR3 spans 16 amino acids. Germline CDR1 SGHTS, CDR2 YDEGEE. The complete variable domain, with remaining parts taken from reference TRBV5-8 and TRBJ2-2, reads EAGVTQSPTHLIKTRGQQATLRCSPISGHTSVYWYQQALGLGLQFLLWYDEGEERNRGNFPPRFSGRQFPNYSSELNVNALELEDSALYLCASSFWQGTNTGELFFGEGSRLTVL.

The V gene is TRBV10-3, the J gene TRBJ1-2; TRBD1 is a possible D gene (5 bases). Germline V CDR1 and CDR2: ENHRY, SYGVKD. The CDR3 runs 17 residues. The ends were cut back, 0 bases at V and 0 bases at J, with 14 bases in the middle. CDR3 sequence: CAISESQGLVANYGYTF. In nucleotides, the CDR3 is TGTGCCATCAGTGAGTCGCAGGGACTAGTAGCTAACTATGGCTACACCTTC.

This rearrangement joins TRBV18 to TRBJ1-3; 7 nucleotides line up with TRBD1. The CDR3 is 15 amino acids. V shed 0 bases, J shed 3 bases, and the junction held 2 bases outside the gene matches. The V gene's germline CDR1 is KGHSH and CDR2 LQKENI. CDR3 in DNA: TGTGCCAGCTCACCACCAACAGGGGTTGGAAACACCATATATTTT. It encodes CASSPPTGVGNTIYF.

The J gene is TRBJ1-5, the V gene TRBV2; possible D gene TRBD1, 5 bases. Germline V CDR1 and CDR2: SNHLY, FYNNEI. The CDR3 runs to 15 residues. Trimming removed 0 bases from V and 3 bases from J, with 9 bases in between. CDR3 loop: CASSEAAGNNQPQHF. CDR3 DNA sequence: TGTGCCAGCAGTGAAGCCGCAGGGAACAATCAGCCCCAGCATTTT. The whole variable domain, remainder taken from reference TRBV2 and TRBJ1-5, is EPEVTQTPSHQVTQMGQEVILRCVPISNHLYFYWYRQILGQKVEFLVSFYNNEISEKSEIFDDQFSVERPDGSNFTLKIRSTKLEDSAMYFCASSEAAGNNQPQHFGDGTRLSIL.

The rearrangement uses TRBV23-1 and TRBJ2-5; the D is unclear. TRBV23-1 is marked as an open reading frame, function uncertain. The CDR3 contains 13 residues. With 2 bases removed from V and 5 bases from J, the gap between germline ends came to 9 bases. This chain's CDR3 is CASSQHARETQYF. The DNA for the CDR3 is TGCGCCAGCAGTCAACACGCTAGGGAGACCCAGTACTTC.

The chain recombines TRBV12-5 with TRBJ2-1; 9 nucleotides align to TRBD2. Germline V gene sequence: CDR1 LGHNT, CDR2 FRNRAP. CDR3 length equals 14 residues. V gave up 5 bases and J gave up 14 bases; unmatched junction bases: 13. CDR3 region: CASGTSGHNTKEFF. CDR3 sequence (DNA): TGTGCTAGTGGTACTAGCGGGCACAATACCAAAGAGTTCTTC.

This chain connects TRBV20-1 to TRBJ1-2; no clear D. Germline V CDR1 and CDR2: DFQATT, SNEGSKA (reference sequence). The CDR3 is 11 amino acids. Trimming took off 2 bases at V and 7 bases at J, with 8 bases between the two ends. CDR3 region: CSARWGSGYTF. The CDR3 nucleotides are TGCAGTGCTAGATGGGGAAGTGGCTACACCTTC.

The gene calls are TRBV7-6 and TRBJ2-2; maybe TRBD2 (6 bases). The V gene's germline CDR1 is SGHVS and CDR2 FNYEAQ. The V end lost 2 bases, the J end lost 0 bases, and 13 bases lay between the germline ends. The CDR3 is 17 amino acids. The CDR3 is CASSLYVPGANTGELFF. For the CDR3, the DNA is TGTGCCAGCAGCTTATATGTCCCGGGAGCGAACACCGGGGAGCTGTTTTTT.

The rearrangement uses TRBV5-5 and TRBJ1-2; maybe TRBD1 (5 bases). Deletions cut 0 bases from V and 5 bases from J, with 17 bases between. Germline V gives CDR1 SGHKS, CDR2 YYEKEE (reference sequence). This CDR3 has 16 residues. CDR3 coding DNA: TGTGCCAGCAGCTTGGGTAGAGCCGGGACGGCTTATGGCTACACCTTC. Residues: CASSLGRAGTAYGYTF.

The rearrangement joins TRBV10-3 to TRBJ2-2; possible D gene TRBD2, 5 bases. Germline V gene data show CDR1 as ENHRY and CDR2 as SYGVKD. Trimming stripped 0 bases from V and 1 base from J, with 9 bases between. The CDR3 loop spans 16 amino acids. CDR3 protein: CAISESGGRNTGELFF. DNA of the CDR3: TGTGCCATCAGTGAGTCTGGAGGAAGGAACACCGGGGAGCTGTTTTTT.

The gene calls are TRBV28 and TRBJ1-1, with a weak D call TRBD1 (5 bases). The germline gives CDR1 MDHEN, CDR2 SYDVKM. V lost 3 bases to trimming and J lost 11 bases, with 10 bases between them. This CDR3 contains 11 residues. The CDR3 DNA reads as TGTGCCAGCAGTTTGAGGGGCTATGCTTTCTTT. Protein product: CASSLRGYAFF.

This clone has just one count. The chain joins TRBV7-3 to TRBJ2-7; D uncertain. The germline CDR1 and CDR2 sequences are SGHTA and FQGTGA. This CDR3 region has 11 residues. The V gene lost 5 bases and the J gene lost 6 bases, with 8 bases spanning the gap. CDR3 region: CASSATPEQYF. Written as DNA, the CDR3 is TGTGCCAGCAGCGCGACCCCCGAGCAGTACTTC.

This clone qualifies as medium-sized. The chain joins TRBV18 to TRBJ2-1, with no clear D. CDR3 size: 15 residues. Germline values: CDR1 KGHSH, CDR2 LQKENI. V was clipped by 5 bases and J by 0 bases, with 11 bases between them. The CDR3 nucleotides read TGTGCCAGCTCAACTTTGCAGAGCTCCTACAATGAGCAGTTCTTC. Translated, it gives CASSTLQSSYNEQFF. The full variable domain, its missing parts supplied by reference TRBV18 and TRBJ2-1, is NAGVMQNPRHLVRRRGQEARLRCSPMKGHSHVYWYRQLPEEGLKFMVYLQKENIIDESGMPKERFSAEFPKEGPSILRIQQVVRGDSAAYFCASSTLQSSYNEQFFGPGTRLTVL.